This record looks at one T cell receptor beta chain sequence and its context. This sample is drawn from a study of blood T cell repertoires in COVID-19. At the level of the study: Nucleic acid was either cDNA or gDNA, and it came from T cells, B-cell-depleted T cells, or PBMCs.

In the original analysis: Reference gene primer amplification yielded estimated nucleated cell counts. TCRdb's table, derived via immunoSEQ multiplex PCR, lists solely in-frame clones and lacks some. The V and J calls and clone size are taken from that table; D and trimming were inferred from the DNA. This table holds approximately 150,000 clones, roughly four fifths found once. Material: peripheral blood. The source of this sequence is a woman older than 75 with acute or convalescent COVID-19.

As DNA, the CDR3 is TGCAGCGTTGGCGCCGGGACAGTAAACTATGGCTACACCTTC. Its protein product is CSVGAGTVNYGYTF. The chain joins TRBV29-1 to TRBJ1-2; 7 nucleotides match TRBD1. The germline CDR1 and CDR2 sequences are SQVTM and ANQGSEA. The CDR3 contains 14 residues. Trimming took 4 bases from V and 2 from J; bases not matched to a gene: 7.